This TCR beta chain was identified in a study of shared clonotypes between healthy human individuals. V lost 1 base, J lost 5 bases, and 17 bases lay in between. Germline V gene data show CDR1 as MGHRA and CDR2 as YSYEKL. CDR3 length: 16 residues. TCRdb keeps only in-frame clones here, not all; method: immunoSEQ multiplex PCR. In the table there are approximately 2.5 million clones, roughly 93% of which are singletons. Sequenced input: naive CD4+ T cells from PBMCs. The subset was: CD45RA+ positively selected. This clonotype was sampled from a young man in good health. Some clones in this sample may be carry-over from other donors' samples. The gene calls are TRBV4-1 and TRBJ2-5, with a tentative D call TRBD1 (6 bases). The CDR3 DNA follows: TGCGCCAGCAGCCAAGGAGGGCTTCGGACAGTGGAGACCCAGTACTTC. Protein sequence: CASSQGGLRTVETQYF.